What follows is one TCR beta chain and its context. The germline V gene encodes CDR1 LNHDA and CDR2 SQIVND (reference sequence). The CDR3 sequence is 12 residues long. The V and J ends lost 3 bases and 4 bases respectively, with 6 bases between them. As for time point: neoterminal ileum biopsy at postoperative endoscopy, about 6 months after surgery. This sample was taken from a study of T cell repertoires in ileal Crohn's disease. About the research overall: Patients had a median roughly 7.9-year disease duration, and less than 40% were active smokers. Every patient was operated on for stricturing (approximately 60%) or penetrating (about 40%) complications.

Clones were read by immunoSEQ multiplex PCR, and TCRdb kept only the in-frame ones, dropping some. The data hold 55,000 to 65,000 clones, with about 88% observed a single time. Sequencing was performed on ileal tissue. The receptor's source is an adult with Crohn's disease. The chain couples TRBV19 to TRBJ1-2; D gene uncertain. The DNA for the CDR3 is TGTGCCAGTAGTATGCAAGCCTATGGCTACACCTTC. Protein sequence: CASSMQAYGYTF.